This T cell receptor (beta chain) was documented in a study of T cell changes during pregnancy in multiple sclerosis. Here immunoSEQ multiplex PCR was the method, and the copy in TCRdb shows in-frame clones only, minus some. Here the sample spans about 79,000 clones, 75% to 95% being singletons. This clone occurred once. Source: CD4+ T cells from peripheral blood mononuclear cells, taken in the second trimester of pregnancy. This clonotype was sampled from a female donor with multiple sclerosis, enrolled in a pregnancy study.

The CDR3 reads CASSAVSWGVISNQPQHF. CDR3 nucleotide sequence: TGTGCCAGCAGTGCGGTCAGTTGGGGAGTCATTAGCAATCAGCCCCAGCATTTT. This chain joins TRBV6-1 and TRBJ1-5; D is uncertain. There are 18 residues in the CDR3. Trimming removed 4 bases from V and 0 bases from J, with 19 bases in between. Germline CDR1 MNHNS, CDR2 SASEGT.